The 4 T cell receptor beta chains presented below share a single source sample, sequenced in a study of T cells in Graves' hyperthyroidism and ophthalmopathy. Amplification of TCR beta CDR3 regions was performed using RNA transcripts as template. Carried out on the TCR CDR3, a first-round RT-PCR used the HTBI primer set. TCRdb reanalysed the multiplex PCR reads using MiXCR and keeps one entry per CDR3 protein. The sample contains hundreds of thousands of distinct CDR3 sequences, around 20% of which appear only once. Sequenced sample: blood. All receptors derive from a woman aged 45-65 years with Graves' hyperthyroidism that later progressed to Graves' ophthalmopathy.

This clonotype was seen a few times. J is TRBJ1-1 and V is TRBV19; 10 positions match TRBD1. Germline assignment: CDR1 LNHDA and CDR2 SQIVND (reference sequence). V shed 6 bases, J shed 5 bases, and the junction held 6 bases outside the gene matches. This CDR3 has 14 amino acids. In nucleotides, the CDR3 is TGTGCCAGTAGGACGACAGGGGGCGAAACTGAAGCTTTCTTT. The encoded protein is CASRTTGGETEAFF.

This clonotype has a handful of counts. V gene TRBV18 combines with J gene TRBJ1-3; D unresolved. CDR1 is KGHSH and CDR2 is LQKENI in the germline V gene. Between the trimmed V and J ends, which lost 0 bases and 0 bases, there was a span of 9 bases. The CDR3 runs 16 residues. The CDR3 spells CASSPPRDLSGNTIYF. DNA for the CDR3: TGTGCCAGCTCACCACCGCGTGATCTCTCTGGAAACACCATATATTTT.

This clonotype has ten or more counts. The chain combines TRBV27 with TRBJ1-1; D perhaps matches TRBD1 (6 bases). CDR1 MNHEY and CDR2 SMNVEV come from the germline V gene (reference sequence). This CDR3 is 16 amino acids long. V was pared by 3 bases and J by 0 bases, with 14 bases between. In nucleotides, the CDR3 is TGTGCCAGCAGTTTGGACTGGGGGGCCTTGAACACTGAAGCTTTCTTT. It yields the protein CASSLDWGALNTEAFF.

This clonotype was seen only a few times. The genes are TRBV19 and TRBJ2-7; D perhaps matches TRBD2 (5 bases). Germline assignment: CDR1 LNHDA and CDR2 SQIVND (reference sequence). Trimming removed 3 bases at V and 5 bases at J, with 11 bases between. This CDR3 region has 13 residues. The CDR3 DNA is TGTGCCAGTAGTATGGGGAGTAAGGACGAGCAGTACTTC. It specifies CASSMGSKDEQYF.